The clone carrying this TCR beta chain was seen many times. The CDR3 extends over 15 amino acids. The germline gives CDR1 SGDLS, CDR2 YYNGEE. Trimming removed 1 base at V and 5 bases at J, with 13 bases between. This record comes from a study of T-cell reconstitution after alpha-beta-depleted transplantation in children. Unique molecular identifiers tagged the TCRbeta library. One entry per CDR3 protein, called by TCRdb with MiXCR from the PCR reads. The sample yields approximately 590,000 distinct CDR3 sequences, over 9.5% seen once. The clonotype originates from a human donor who donated a stem cell graft to a child with acute myeloid leukemia. Here the sequenced sample was PBMCs from the stem cell graft donor, taken from the stem cell graft. This chain connects TRBV9 to TRBJ2-1, with D perhaps TRBD2 (6 bases). The CDR3 DNA reads TGTGCCAGCAGCGTAACTAGCAGACGGGACAATGAGCAGTTCTTC. Translating it yields CASSVTSRRDNEQFF.